This T cell receptor (beta chain) was captured by sequencing in a study of T cell responses to AZD1222 COVID-19 vaccine. V lost 2 bases to trimming and J lost 7 bases, with 11 bases between them. The CDR3 contains 13 residues. Germline CDR1 reads KGHSH; CDR2 reads LQKENI. TCRdb's copy holds only in-frame clones and misses some; the assay was immunoSEQ multiplex PCR. Counted here are 130,000 or so clones, nearly 90% occurring once; the ten biggest clones make up more than 5.5%. It was second doses at about 4 or about 12 weeks that were pooled. Sample: peripheral blood, taken 28 days after the second AZD1222 dose. The sequence was collected from an adult who received the AZD1222 COVID-19 vaccine. J is TRBJ1-1 and V is TRBV18, with D perhaps TRBD1 (5 bases). DNA of the CDR3: TGTGCCAGCTCACCAGGGGCGGGCAGTGAAGCTTTCTTT. This sequence encodes CASSPGAGSEAFF.